This T cell receptor (beta chain) is from a study of T cell responses to AZD1222 COVID-19 vaccine. Whole-study findings and limits: The donor cohort was predominantly white British with a female majority, and clonal diversity may have been underestimated. Only 6 or 7 individuals given AZD1222 were seropositive at baseline.

V was trimmed by 2 bases and J by 4 bases, leaving 12 bases between them. Germline lookup yields CDR1 MDHEN and CDR2 SYDVKM. The CDR3 is 16 residues long. The assay was immunoSEQ multiplex PCR, and TCRdb's table has in-frame clones only and misses some. The sample includes 65,000 to 75,000 clones, 60% to 85% of them seen just once. It was second doses at about 4 or about 12 weeks that were pooled. This clone was seen just once. Its antigen is still unknown. This TCR came from an adult who received the AZD1222 COVID-19 vaccine. This specimen consisted of peripheral blood, obtained 28 days after the second AZD1222 dose. This chain connects TRBV28 to TRBJ1-6, with D possibly being TRBD1 (6 bases). The CDR3 sequence: CASSLSQDSYNSPLHF. The CDR3 DNA follows: TGTGCCAGCAGTTTAAGTCAGGACAGTTATAATTCACCCCTCCACTTT.